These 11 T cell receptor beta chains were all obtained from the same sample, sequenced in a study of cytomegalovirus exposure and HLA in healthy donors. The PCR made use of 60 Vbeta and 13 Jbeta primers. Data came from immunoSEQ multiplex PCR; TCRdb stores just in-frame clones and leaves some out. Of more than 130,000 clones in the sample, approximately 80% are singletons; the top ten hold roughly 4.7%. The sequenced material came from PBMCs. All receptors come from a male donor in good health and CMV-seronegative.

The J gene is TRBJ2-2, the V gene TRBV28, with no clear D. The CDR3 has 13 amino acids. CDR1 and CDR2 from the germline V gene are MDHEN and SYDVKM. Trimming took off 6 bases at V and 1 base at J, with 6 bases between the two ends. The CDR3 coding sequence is TGTGCCAGCAGATCCAAGAACACCGGGGAGCTGTTTTTT. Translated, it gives CASRSKNTGELFF.

The CDR3 coding sequence is TGTGCCAGCAGCGGAGCCGGGGGGGGAGAGACCCAGTACTTC. This gives the protein CASSGAGGGETQYF. The gene calls are TRBV4-2 and TRBJ2-5; 8 nucleotides align to TRBD2. V gave up 5 bases and J gave up 4 bases; unmatched junction bases: 6. The germline V gene encodes CDR1 LGHNA and CDR2 YNFKEQ. The CDR3 totals 14 residues.

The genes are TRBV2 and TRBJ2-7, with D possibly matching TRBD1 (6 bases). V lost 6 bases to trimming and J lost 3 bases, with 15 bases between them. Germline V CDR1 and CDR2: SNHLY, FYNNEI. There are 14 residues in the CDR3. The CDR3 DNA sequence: TGTGCCAGCAGGAACAGGGAGAAAGACTACGAGCAGTACTTC. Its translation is CASRNREKDYEQYF.

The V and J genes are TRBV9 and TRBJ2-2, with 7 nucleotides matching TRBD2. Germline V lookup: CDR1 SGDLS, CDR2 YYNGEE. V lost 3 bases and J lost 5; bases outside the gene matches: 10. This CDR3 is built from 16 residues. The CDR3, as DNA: TGTGCCAGCAGCGAGCGTCCGGGACTATCGACCGGGGAGCTGTTTTTT. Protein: CASSERPGLSTGELFF.

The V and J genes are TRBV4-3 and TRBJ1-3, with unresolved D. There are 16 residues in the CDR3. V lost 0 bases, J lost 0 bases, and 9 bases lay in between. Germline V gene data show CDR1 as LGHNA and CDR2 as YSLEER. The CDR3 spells CASSQEYSYSGNTIYF. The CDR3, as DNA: TGCGCCAGCAGCCAAGAATACAGCTACTCTGGAAACACCATATATTTT.

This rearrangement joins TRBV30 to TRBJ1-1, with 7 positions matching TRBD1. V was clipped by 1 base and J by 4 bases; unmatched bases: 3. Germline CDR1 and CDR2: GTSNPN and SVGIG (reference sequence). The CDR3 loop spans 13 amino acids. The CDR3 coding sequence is TGTGCCTGGAGTGGACAGGGATCCACTGAAGCTTTCTTT. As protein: CAWSGQGSTEAFF.

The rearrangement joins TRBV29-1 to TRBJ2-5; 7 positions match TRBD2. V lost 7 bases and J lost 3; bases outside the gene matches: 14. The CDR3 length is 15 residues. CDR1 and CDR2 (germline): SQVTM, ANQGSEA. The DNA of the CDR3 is TGCAGCGGCCGGAGATCGGCGGCGGGGGAAGAGACCCAGTACTTC. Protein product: CSGRRSAAGEETQYF.

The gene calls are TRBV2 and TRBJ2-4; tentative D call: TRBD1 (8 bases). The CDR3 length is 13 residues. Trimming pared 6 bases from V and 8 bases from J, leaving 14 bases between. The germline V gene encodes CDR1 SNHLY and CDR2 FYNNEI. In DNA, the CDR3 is TGTGCCAGCAGGACAGGGGAGGGAGACATTCAGTACTTC. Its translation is CASRTGEGDIQYF.

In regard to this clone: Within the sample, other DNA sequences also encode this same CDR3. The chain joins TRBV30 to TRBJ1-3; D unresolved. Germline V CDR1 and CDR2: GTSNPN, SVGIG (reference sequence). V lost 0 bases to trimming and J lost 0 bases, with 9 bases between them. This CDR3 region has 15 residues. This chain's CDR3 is CAWSVGGSSGNTIYF. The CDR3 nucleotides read TGTGCCTGGAGTGTGGGAGGGAGCTCTGGAAACACCATATATTTT.

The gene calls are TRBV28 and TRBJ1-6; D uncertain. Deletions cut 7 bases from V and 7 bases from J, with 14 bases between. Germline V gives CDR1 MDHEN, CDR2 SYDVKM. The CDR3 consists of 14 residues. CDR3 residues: CASILDSWNSPLHF. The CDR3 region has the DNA TGTGCCAGCATACTGGACTCTTGGAATTCACCCCTCCACTTT.

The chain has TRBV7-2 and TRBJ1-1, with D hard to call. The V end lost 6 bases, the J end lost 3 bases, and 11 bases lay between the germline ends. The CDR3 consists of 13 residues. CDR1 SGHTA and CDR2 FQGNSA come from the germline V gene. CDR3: CASSRGADTEAFF. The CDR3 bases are TGTGCCAGCAGTCGGGGTGCTGACACTGAAGCTTTCTTT.